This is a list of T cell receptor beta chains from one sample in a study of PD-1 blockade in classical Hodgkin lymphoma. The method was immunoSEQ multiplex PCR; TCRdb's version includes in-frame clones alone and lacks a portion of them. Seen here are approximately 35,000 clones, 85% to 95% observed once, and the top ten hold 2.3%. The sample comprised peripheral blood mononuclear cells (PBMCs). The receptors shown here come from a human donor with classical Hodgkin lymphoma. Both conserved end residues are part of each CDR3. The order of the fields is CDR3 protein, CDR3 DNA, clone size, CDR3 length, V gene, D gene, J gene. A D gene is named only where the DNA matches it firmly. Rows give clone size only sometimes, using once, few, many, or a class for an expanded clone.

CDR3: CASSPLASTDTQYF
DNA: TGTGCCAGTAGTCCCCTCGCCAGCACAGATACGCAGTATTTT
size: -
length: 14
V: TRBV19
D: -
J: TRBJ2-3

CDR3: CASSRTGFGYEQYF
DNA: TGTGCCAGCAGTAGGACAGGGTTCGGCTACGAGCAGTACTTC
size: -
length: 14
V: TRBV7-9
D: TRBD1
J: TRBJ2-7

CDR3: CAWTQGTSGYTF
DNA: TGTGCCTGGACCCAAGGGACATCTGGCTACACCTTC
size: -
length: 12
V: TRBV30
D: -
J: TRBJ1-2

CDR3: CASSLTLTGGNYEQYF
DNA: TGTGCCAGCAGTCTCACCCTGACAGGGGGGAACTACGAGCAGTACTTC
size: few
length: 16
V: TRBV28
D: TRBD1
J: TRBJ2-7

CDR3: CASSYSGTDYEQYF
DNA: TGTGCCAGCAGTTACTCCGGGACGGACTACGAGCAGTACTTC
size: -
length: 14
V: TRBV6-5
D: -
J: TRBJ2-7

CDR3: CASRGTARYEQYF
DNA: TGTGCCAGCCGCGGGACAGCCAGATACGAGCAGTACTTC
size: -
length: 13
V: TRBV19
D: -
J: TRBJ2-7

CDR3: CASSFNRYSGANVLTF
DNA: TGTGCCAGCAGTTTCAACAGGTACTCTGGGGCCAACGTCCTGACTTTC
size: -
length: 16
V: TRBV27
D: -
J: TRBJ2-6

CDR3: CASSVQEAYEQYF
DNA: TGTGCCAGCAGCGTACAGGAGGCCTACGAGCAGTACTTC
size: -
length: 13
V: TRBV7-6
D: -
J: TRBJ2-7

CDR3: CASSQDITRRNQPQHF
DNA: TGCGCCAGCAGCCAAGATATTACTCGGCGCAATCAGCCCCAGCATTTT
size: -
length: 16
V: TRBV4-3
D: -
J: TRBJ1-5

CDR3: CASSHLAGDEQYF
DNA: TGCGCCAGCAGCCATCTAGCGGGAGACGAGCAGTACTTC
size: -
length: 13
V: TRBV5-1
D: TRBD2
J: TRBJ2-7

CDR3: CASSLDADTQYF
DNA: TGCGCCAGCAGCTTGGACGCAGATACGCAGTATTTT
size: -
length: 12
V: TRBV5-1
D: -
J: TRBJ2-3

CDR3: CASSSLSGASTDTQYF
DNA: TGTGCCAGCAGCTCCCTCAGTGGGGCTAGCACAGATACGCAGTATTTT
size: -
length: 16
V: TRBV11-2
D: -
J: TRBJ2-3

CDR3: CASSSQGRGTGELFF
DNA: TGTGCCAGCAGCTCCCAGGGGCGCGGCACCGGGGAGCTGTTTTTT
size: -
length: 15
V: TRBV5-4
D: -
J: TRBJ2-2

CDR3: CASRWEGDRTGELFF
DNA: TGTGCCAGCAGATGGGAGGGGGATCGGACCGGGGAGCTGTTTTTT
size: -
length: 15
V: TRBV6-1
D: -
J: TRBJ2-2

CDR3: CSVEEGAQETQYF
DNA: TGCAGCGTTGAAGAGGGGGCTCAGGAGACCCAGTACTTC
size: -
length: 13
V: TRBV29-1
D: -
J: TRBJ2-5

CDR3: CAWSVLNTEAFF
DNA: TGTGCCTGGAGTGTACTTAACACTGAAGCTTTCTTT
size: -
length: 12
V: TRBV30
D: -
J: TRBJ1-1

CDR3: CASSQYSGNTIYF
DNA: TGTGCCAGCAGTCAATACTCTGGAAACACCATATATTTT
size: -
length: 13
V: TRBV2
D: -
J: TRBJ1-3

CDR3: CASSPDSLPGDYGYTF
DNA: TGTGCCAGCAGTCCAGACAGTCTCCCGGGCGACTATGGCTACACCTTC
size: -
length: 16
V: TRBV27
D: -
J: TRBJ1-2

CDR3: CASSFSQGTYEQYF
DNA: TGTGCCAGCAGTTTTTCTCAGGGGACCTACGAGCAGTACTTC
size: -
length: 14
V: TRBV28
D: -
J: TRBJ2-7

CDR3: CAWRGQGEAFF
DNA: TGTGCCTGGAGGGGACAGGGTGAAGCTTTCTTT
size: -
length: 11
V: TRBV30
D: TRBD1
J: TRBJ1-1

CDR3: CATSDLAGKPDTQYF
DNA: TGCGCCACCAGCGACCTAGCGGGAAAGCCAGATACGCAGTATTTT
size: -
length: 15
V: TRBV5-1
D: TRBD2
J: TRBJ2-3

CDR3: CASSQDSRSDTQYF
DNA: TGTGCCAGCAGCCAAGATTCTCGGTCGGATACGCAGTATTTT
size: -
length: 14
V: TRBV4-2
D: -
J: TRBJ2-3

CDR3: CASSQTVHYGYTF
DNA: TGCGCCAGCAGCCAAACAGTTCATTATGGCTACACCTTC
size: -
length: 13
V: TRBV4-1
D: -
J: TRBJ1-2

CDR3: CASRPSSGNTIYF
DNA: TGTGCCAGCCGACCATCTTCTGGAAACACCATATATTTT
size: -
length: 13
V: TRBV6-5
D: -
J: TRBJ1-3

CDR3: CASSQDISLAVQETQYF
DNA: TGCGCCAGCAGCCAAGATATTTCGCTAGCGGTTCAAGAGACCCAGTACTTC
size: once
length: 17
V: TRBV4-3
D: TRBD2
J: TRBJ2-5

CDR3: CASSRLAGQDTQYF
DNA: TGTGCCAGCAGCAGACTAGCGGGTCAAGATACGCAGTATTTT
size: -
length: 14
V: TRBV11-2
D: TRBD2
J: TRBJ2-3

CDR3: CAWTVATTQETQYF
DNA: TGTGCCTGGACGGTAGCAACGACCCAGGAGACCCAGTACTTC
size: once
length: 14
V: TRBV30
D: -
J: TRBJ2-5

CDR3: CASSVLGQSTDTQYF
DNA: TGTGCCAGCAGCGTACTGGGACAGAGCACAGATACGCAGTATTTT
size: -
length: 15
V: TRBV9
D: TRBD1
J: TRBJ2-3

CDR3: CASSPGQGAEQFF
DNA: TGTGCCAGTAGTCCCGGACAGGGAGCTGAGCAGTTCTTC
size: once
length: 13
V: TRBV19
D: TRBD1
J: TRBJ2-1

CDR3: CAISGLDAGANVLTF
DNA: TGTGCCATCAGTGGGCTCGACGCTGGGGCCAACGTCCTGACTTTC
size: -
length: 15
V: TRBV10-3
D: -
J: TRBJ2-6

CDR3: CASSLLTYGINEQFF
DNA: TGTGCCAGCAGCCTACTAACGTACGGGATAAATGAGCAGTTCTTC
size: -
length: 15
V: TRBV11-2
D: -
J: TRBJ2-1

CDR3: CASSLTDEKQYF
DNA: TGTGCCAGCAGTTTAACCGACGAGAAGCAGTACTTC
size: -
length: 12
V: TRBV2
D: -
J: TRBJ2-7

CDR3: CASTPLGGERRTGELFF
DNA: TGCGCCAGCACCCCACTGGGGGGGGAAAGACGCACCGGGGAGCTGTTTTTT
size: -
length: 17
V: TRBV4-1
D: TRBD2
J: TRBJ2-2

CDR3: CASSLGLSNYGYTF
DNA: TGCGCCAGCAGCCTAGGCTTGTCTAACTATGGCTACACCTTC
size: -
length: 14
V: TRBV5-1
D: -
J: TRBJ1-2

CDR3: CASSPQSTYTDTQYF
DNA: TGTGCCAGTAGCCCACAATCAACGTACACAGATACGCAGTATTTT
size: -
length: 15
V: TRBV19
D: -
J: TRBJ2-3

CDR3: CASSLGPGAANEQFF
DNA: TGTGCCAGCAGCCTCGGCCCCGGGGCAGCCAATGAGCAGTTCTTC
size: -
length: 15
V: TRBV27
D: -
J: TRBJ2-1

CDR3: CASSPGGFYGYTF
DNA: TGTGCCAGCAGCCCCGGGGGATTCTATGGCTACACCTTC
size: -
length: 13
V: TRBV9
D: -
J: TRBJ1-2

CDR3: CASSLLSTSGTDTQYF
DNA: TGTGCCAGCAGTCTCCTCTCGACTAGCGGCACAGATACGCAGTATTTT
size: -
length: 16
V: TRBV27
D: TRBD2
J: TRBJ2-3

CDR3: CASSITPQLHQPQHF
DNA: TGTGCCAGTAGTATAACCCCACAGCTTCATCAGCCCCAGCATTTT
size: -
length: 15
V: TRBV19
D: -
J: TRBJ1-5

CDR3: CATSMGPQETQYF
DNA: TGTGCCACCAGCATGGGACCCCAGGAGACCCAGTACTTC
size: -
length: 13
V: TRBV15
D: -
J: TRBJ2-5

CDR3: CSVGGQTGEYGYTF
DNA: TGCAGCGTTGGGGGACAGACAGGAGAGTATGGCTACACCTTC
size: -
length: 14
V: TRBV29-1
D: TRBD1
J: TRBJ1-2

CDR3: CASRLAAYEQYF
DNA: TGTGCCAGCAGGTTAGCAGCCTACGAGCAGTACTTC
size: -
length: 12
V: TRBV7-3
D: -
J: TRBJ2-7

CDR3: CASSWGGTGSYGYTF
DNA: TGTGCCAGCAGCTGGGGGGGCACAGGGTCCTATGGCTACACCTTC
size: -
length: 15
V: TRBV5-4
D: -
J: TRBJ1-2

CDR3: CASSLSGHLNYGYTF
DNA: TGCGCCAGCAGCTTGTCGGGACACCTAAACTATGGCTACACCTTC
size: -
length: 15
V: TRBV5-1
D: -
J: TRBJ1-2

CDR3: CASSPLPGGRYEQYF
DNA: TGTGCCAGCAGTCCCCTTCCGGGAGGGAGATACGAGCAGTACTTC
size: -
length: 15
V: TRBV28
D: TRBD2
J: TRBJ2-7

CDR3: CASSFEVNTEAFF
DNA: TGTGCCAGCAGCTTCGAAGTGAACACTGAAGCTTTCTTT
size: -
length: 13
V: TRBV7-3
D: -
J: TRBJ1-1

CDR3: CASSSLRSQAFF
DNA: TGTGCCAGCAGTTCCCTGCGGAGTCAAGCTTTCTTT
size: -
length: 12
V: TRBV27
D: -
J: TRBJ1-1

CDR3: CASSSRGGLGADTQYF
DNA: TGTGCCAGCAGCTCCCGGGGGGGCCTTGGCGCAGATACGCAGTATTTT
size: -
length: 16
V: TRBV7-2
D: TRBD2
J: TRBJ2-3

CDR3: CASSPSLVVYGGYTF
DNA: TGTGCCAGCAGCCCGTCCTTGGTGGTATATGGTGGCTACACCTTC
size: -
length: 15
V: TRBV6-1
D: -
J: TRBJ1-2

CDR3: CASSSTGLAPSEQYF
DNA: TGTGCCAGCAGCTCAACAGGACTAGCGCCCTCAGAGCAGTACTTC
size: -
length: 15
V: TRBV5-5
D: TRBD2
J: TRBJ2-7

CDR3: CASHRGGSTDTQYF
DNA: TGTGCCAGCCACAGGGGAGGGTCCACAGATACGCAGTATTTT
size: -
length: 14
V: TRBV18
D: -
J: TRBJ2-3

CDR3: CASSIAGVNYGYTF
DNA: TGTGCCAGCAGCATAGCGGGGGTCAACTATGGCTACACCTTC
size: -
length: 14
V: TRBV7-9
D: -
J: TRBJ1-2

CDR3: CASRMNGGSQFF
DNA: TGTGCCAGCAGGATGAACGGCGGGTCGCAGTTCTTC
size: -
length: 12
V: TRBV7-8
D: -
J: TRBJ2-1

CDR3: CASSDWTGTRNQPQHF
DNA: TGTGCCAGCAGTGACTGGACGGGCACCCGCAATCAGCCCCAGCATTTT
size: -
length: 16
V: TRBV6-1
D: -
J: TRBJ1-5

CDR3: CASSYSGLGRSNEQFF
DNA: TGTGCCAGCAGTTACTCCGGGCTTGGGAGGAGTAATGAGCAGTTCTTC
size: -
length: 16
V: TRBV6-5
D: -
J: TRBJ2-1